Sequencing of this T cell receptor (beta chain) was carried out in a study of blood T cell repertoires in COVID-19. At the level of the study: Acute and convalescent COVID-19 samples came from the United States, Italy and Spain. PBMCs, B-cell-depleted T cells, or T cells were the source of the cDNA or gDNA that made up the material.

Germline V gene sequence: CDR1 SGHDN, CDR2 FVKESK. Germline trimming cut 2 bases from V and 2 bases from J; bases unmatched to any gene: 14. This CDR3 is 18 amino acids long. Assay: immunoSEQ multiplex PCR; the TCRdb copy retains only in-frame clones and omits some. The top ten clones hold around 2.5% of a sample with hundreds of thousands of clones, 90% of them seen once. The sequenced sample was PBMCs or T cells enriched from blood (not recorded which). The chain couples TRBV14 to TRBJ1-2, with 7 bases fitting TRBD1. The clonotype originates from a man in his 60s who had recovered from COVID-19. The CDR3: CASSQTGANRGQNYGYTF. The CDR3, as DNA: TGTGCCAGCAGCCAAACCGGGGCAAATCGGGGACAGAACTATGGCTACACCTTC. Filled out from reference TRBV14 and TRBJ1-2, the complete variable domain reads EAGVTQFPSHSVIEKGQTVTLRCDPISGHDNLYWYRRVMGKEIKFLLHFVKESKQDESGMPNNRFLAERTGGTYSTLKVQPAELEDSGVYFCASSQTGANRGQNYGYTFGSGTRLTVV.